This T cell receptor (beta chain) came from a study of cytomegalovirus exposure and HLA in healthy donors. Study-level findings and limits: Across donors, sequencing depth was assumed by presence/absence analyses to be roughly uniform.

Trimming removed 4 bases at V and 5 bases at J, with 15 bases between. The CDR3 sequence is 15 residues long. Per germline, CDR1 MRHNA and CDR2 SNTAGT. In regard to this clone: Its antigen remains unknown.

PCR employed 60 Vbeta and 13 Jbeta primers. Assay: immunoSEQ multiplex PCR; the TCRdb copy retains only in-frame clones and omits some. The sample totals some 67,000 clones. Sequenced sample: PBMCs. The sequence was collected from a woman aged 25 to 39 in good health and CMV-seronegative. This chain joins TRBV6-4 and TRBJ2-1; D might be TRBD1 (6 bases). CDR3 residues: CASSGDRGGDNEQFF. The CDR3 DNA reads TGTGCCAGCAGTGGGGACCGAGGGGGTGACAATGAGCAGTTCTTC.